This TCR beta chain appears in the sequencing data of a study of blood T cells in healthy people across ages. The authors ran a second PCR of about 7 to 12 cycles using a sample-barcoded 5' primer and a J-beta primer mix. Every sample gave at least 3 million paired-end reads containing CDR3. MiXCR was run by TCRdb on the 5' RACE reads, yielding one entry per CDR3 protein. The sample lists some 1 million distinct CDR3 sequences; under 55% were seen once. This CDR3 is 13 amino acids long. Germline V gene data show CDR1 as DFQATT and CDR2 as SNEGSKA (reference sequence). Trimming removed 5 bases from V and 11 bases from J; junction bases left unmatched: 12. Researchers report isolating at least 6 million PBMCs per sample. A minimum of 6 micrograms of total RNA was extracted per sample.

The chain uses TRBV20-1 and TRBJ2-5; 9 nucleotides line up with TRBD1. Sequencing was performed on blood. This clonotype originated in a woman aged 55-70 years in good health. CDR3 protein: CSAETGTGSAQYF. In DNA, the CDR3 is TGCAGTGCTGAGACCGGGACAGGGTCAGCGCAGTACTTC.